The count of the clone carrying this T cell receptor beta chain is one. Antigen specificity is unknown. This entry belongs to a study of cytomegalovirus exposure and HLA in healthy donors. The PCR ran on 60 Vbeta and 13 Jbeta primers. The method was immunoSEQ multiplex PCR; TCRdb's version includes in-frame clones alone and lacks a portion of them. Among roughly 180,000 clones, roughly 77% were seen once, and the ten largest hold less than 2.5%. The germline V and J ends were trimmed by 1 base and 0 bases, with 15 bases remaining between them. Germline-derived CDR1 and CDR2 are SGHAT and FQNNGV. This CDR3 contains 17 residues. The study's findings and limits: Equally common other TCR beta chains were less clonally expanded than HLA-associated ones, a later analysis found. The sole available immune exposure information was CMV serostatus.

The TCR comes from a woman in her twenties or thirties in good health and CMV-seropositive. Sample: PBMCs. The J gene is TRBJ1-2, the V gene TRBV11-2, with D unresolved. CDR3 region: CASSLGPNRLSNYGYTF. The CDR3 DNA reads as TGTGCCAGCAGCTTAGGCCCAAATAGACTGTCTAACTATGGCTACACCTTC.